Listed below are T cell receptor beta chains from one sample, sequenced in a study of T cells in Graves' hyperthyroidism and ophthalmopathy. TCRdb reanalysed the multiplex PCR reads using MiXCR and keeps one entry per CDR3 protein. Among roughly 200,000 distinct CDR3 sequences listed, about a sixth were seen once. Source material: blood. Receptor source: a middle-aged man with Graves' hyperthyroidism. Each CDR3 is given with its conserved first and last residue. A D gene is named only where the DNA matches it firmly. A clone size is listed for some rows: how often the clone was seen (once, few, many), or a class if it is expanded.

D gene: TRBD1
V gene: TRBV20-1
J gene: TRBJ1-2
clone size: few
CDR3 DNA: TGCAGTGCACTAGAACCGGGACAGAATGGCTACACCTTC
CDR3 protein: CSALEPGQNGYTF

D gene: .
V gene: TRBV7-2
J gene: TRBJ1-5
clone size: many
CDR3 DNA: TGTGCCAGCAGCGTCAGGGTTGATCAGCCCCAGCATTTT
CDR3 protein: CASSVRVDQPQHF

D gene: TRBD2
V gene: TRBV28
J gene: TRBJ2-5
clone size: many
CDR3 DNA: TGTGCCAGCAGTTCCCCGCTAGCGGGGGAAGAGACCCAGTACTTC
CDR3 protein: CASSSPLAGEETQYF

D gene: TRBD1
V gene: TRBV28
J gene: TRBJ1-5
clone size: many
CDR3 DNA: TGTGCCAGCGTTCAGGGGGGGGGCAATCAGCCCCAGCATTTT
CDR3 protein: CASVQGGGNQPQHF

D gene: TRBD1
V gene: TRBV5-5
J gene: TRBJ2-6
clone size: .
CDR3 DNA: TGTGCCAGCAGCCACGGACAGGGAGACTCTGGGGCCAACGTCCTGACTTTC
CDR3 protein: CASSHGQGDSGANVLTF

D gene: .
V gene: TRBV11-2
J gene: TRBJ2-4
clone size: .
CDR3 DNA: TGTGCCAGCAGCTCGCAAAGGGGGTTAGCCAAAAACATTCAGTACTTC
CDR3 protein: CASSSQRGLAKNIQYF

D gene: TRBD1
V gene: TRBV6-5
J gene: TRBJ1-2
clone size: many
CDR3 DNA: TGTGCCAGCAGTTACGACAGGGGGCCTCAGGGCTACACCTTC
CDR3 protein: CASSYDRGPQGYTF

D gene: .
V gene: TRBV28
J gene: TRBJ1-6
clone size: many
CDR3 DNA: TGTGCCAGCAGTTTCTCCCTCGGTGCGATCAATTCACCCCTCCACTTT
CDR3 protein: CASSFSLGAINSPLHF

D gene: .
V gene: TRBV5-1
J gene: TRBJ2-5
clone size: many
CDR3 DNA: TGCGCCAGCTCGAGATGGGTAGGAGAGACCCAGTACTTC
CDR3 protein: CASSRWVGETQYF

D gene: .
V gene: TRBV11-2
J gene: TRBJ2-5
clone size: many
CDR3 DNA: TGTGCCAGCAGCTTAGGGGGGGGGGCCTTGGAGACCCAGTACTTC
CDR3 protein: CASSLGGGALETQYF

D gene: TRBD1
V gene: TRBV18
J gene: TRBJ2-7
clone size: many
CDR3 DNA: TGTGCCAGCTCTGGGACAGCCTCCTACGAGCAGTACTTC
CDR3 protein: CASSGTASYEQYF

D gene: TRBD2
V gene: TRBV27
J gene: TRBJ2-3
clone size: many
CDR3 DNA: TGTGCCAGCAGTGATCTAGCGGCCGAAAGTACGCAGTATTTT
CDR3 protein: CASSDLAAESTQYF

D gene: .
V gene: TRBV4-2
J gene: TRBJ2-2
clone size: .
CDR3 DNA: TGTGCCAGCAGCCAGATCAACGTGAATACCGGGGAGCTGTTTTTT
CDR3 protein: CASSQINVNTGELFF

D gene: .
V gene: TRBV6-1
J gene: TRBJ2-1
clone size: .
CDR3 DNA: TGTGCCAATGTCGTGGGGTCCTATTACAATGAGCAGTTCTTC
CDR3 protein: CANVVGSYYNEQFF

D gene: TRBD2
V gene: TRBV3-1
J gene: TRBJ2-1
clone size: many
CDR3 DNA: TGTGCCAGCAGCCAAGACTGGCTAGCGGGATCCTACAATGAGCAGTTCTTC
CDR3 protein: CASSQDWLAGSYNEQFF

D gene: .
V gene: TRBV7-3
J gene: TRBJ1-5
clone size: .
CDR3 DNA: TGTGCCAGCAGCCGACTAGCGGGGGGGCAAGGTCAGCCCCAGCATTTT
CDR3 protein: CASSRLAGGQGQPQHF

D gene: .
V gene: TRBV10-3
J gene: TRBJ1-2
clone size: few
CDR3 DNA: TGTGCCATCAGTGGGGGGCGCGGCTACACCTTC
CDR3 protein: CAISGGRGYTF

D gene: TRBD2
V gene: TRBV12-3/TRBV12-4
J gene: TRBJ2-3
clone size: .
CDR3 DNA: TGTGCCAGCACCCCCGCGGGGGGCTCCTTCAGCCCAGATACGCAGTATTTT
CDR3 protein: CASTPAGGSFSPDTQYF

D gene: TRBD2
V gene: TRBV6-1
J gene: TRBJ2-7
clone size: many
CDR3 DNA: TGTGCCAGCAGAGTTCTAGCGGGGGCCTACGAGCAGTACTTC
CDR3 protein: CASRVLAGAYEQYF

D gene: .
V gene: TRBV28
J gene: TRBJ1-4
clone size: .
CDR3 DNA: TGTGCCAGCAGTTGGGGGGGGAATAATGAAAAACTGTCTTTT
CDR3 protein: CASSWGGNNEKLSF

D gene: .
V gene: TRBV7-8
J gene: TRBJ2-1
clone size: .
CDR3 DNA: TGTGCCAGCAGCCCAAGGACTGCTGGGGGCCAAGTCAGGAATGAGCAGTTCTTC
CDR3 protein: CASSPRTAGGQVRNEQFF

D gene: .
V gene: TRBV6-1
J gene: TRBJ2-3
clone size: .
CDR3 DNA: TGTGCCAGCAGTGAAGTCCCAGGGGGCGGGGGGCTCGTCACAGATACGCAGTATTTT
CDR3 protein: CASSEVPGGGGLVTDTQYF

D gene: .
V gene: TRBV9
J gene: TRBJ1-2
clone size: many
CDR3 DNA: TGTGCCAGCAGCACCCGGGAGTTCGTGGGCTACACCTTC
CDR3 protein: CASSTREFVGYTF

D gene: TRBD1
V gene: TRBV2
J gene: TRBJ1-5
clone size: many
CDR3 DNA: TGTGCCAGCCGCTGGACAGGGCTTCAGCCCCAGCATTTT
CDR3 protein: CASRWTGLQPQHF

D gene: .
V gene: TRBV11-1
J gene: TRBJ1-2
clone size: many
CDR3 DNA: TGTGCCAGCAGCGATGGACGGACATTTAACTATGGCTACACCTTC
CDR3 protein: CASSDGRTFNYGYTF

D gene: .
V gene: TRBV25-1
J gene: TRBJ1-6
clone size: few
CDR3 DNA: TGTGCCAGCAGTGAATACAGGGCGCTGGGATCACCCCTCCACTTT
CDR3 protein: CASSEYRALGSPLHF

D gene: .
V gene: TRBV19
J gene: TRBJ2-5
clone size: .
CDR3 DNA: TGTGCCAGTAGGCTGCGGCCTCAAGAGACCCAGTACTTC
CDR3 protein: CASRLRPQETQYF

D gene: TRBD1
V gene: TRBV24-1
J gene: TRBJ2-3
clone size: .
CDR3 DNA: TGTGCCACCAGTGATCGACAGGGGGTAGGCACAGATACGCAGTATTTT
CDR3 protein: CATSDRQGVGTDTQYF

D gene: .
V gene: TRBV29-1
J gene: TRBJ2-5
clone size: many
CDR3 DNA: TGCAGCGTTGTATGGAGGGGAGAGACCCAGTACTTC
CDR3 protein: CSVVWRGETQYF

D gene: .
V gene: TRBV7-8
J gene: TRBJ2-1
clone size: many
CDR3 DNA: TGTGCCAGCAGCTGGGACCTCTTGTACAATGAGCAGTTCTTC
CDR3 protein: CASSWDLLYNEQFF

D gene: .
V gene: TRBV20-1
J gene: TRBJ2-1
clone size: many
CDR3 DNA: TGCAGTGCTACGGGGGCTTACCCCTACAATGAGCAGTTCTTC
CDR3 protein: CSATGAYPYNEQFF

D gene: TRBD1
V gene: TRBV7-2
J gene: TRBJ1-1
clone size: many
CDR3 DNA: TGTGCCAGCAGCTTCCTCTGGACAGGGGATGGTTGGGGCACTGAAGCTTTCTTT
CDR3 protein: CASSFLWTGDGWGTEAFF

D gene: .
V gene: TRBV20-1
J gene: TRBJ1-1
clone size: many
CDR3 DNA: TGCAGTGCTAGAGATCGGGGCAGGTGGGGGAACACTGAAGCTTTCTTT
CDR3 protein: CSARDRGRWGNTEAFF

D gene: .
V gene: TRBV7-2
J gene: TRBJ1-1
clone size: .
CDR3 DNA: TGTGCCAGCAGCGCCGTCGGGGGGGCCACTGAAGCTTTCTTT
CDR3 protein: CASSAVGGATEAFF

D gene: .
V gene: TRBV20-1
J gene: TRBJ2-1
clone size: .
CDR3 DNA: TGCAGTGCTAGAGATTTACCCGGGGGGCGACGGAATGAGCAGTTCTTC
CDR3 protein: CSARDLPGGRRNEQFF

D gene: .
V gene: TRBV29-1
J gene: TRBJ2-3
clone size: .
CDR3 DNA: TGCAGCGGCCTCTCGAGTGGAAGGGGTAGAGATACGCAGTATTTT
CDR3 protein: CSGLSSGRGRDTQYF

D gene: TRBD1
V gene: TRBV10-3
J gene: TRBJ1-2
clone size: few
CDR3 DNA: TGTGCCATCAGTACCACCAGATTGACAGGGGTTAACTATGGCTACACCTTC
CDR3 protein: CAISTTRLTGVNYGYTF

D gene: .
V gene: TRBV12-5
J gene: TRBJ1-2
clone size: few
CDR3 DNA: TGTGCTAGTGGTGGAGGGAATAGTGGCTACACCTTC
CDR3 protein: CASGGGNSGYTF

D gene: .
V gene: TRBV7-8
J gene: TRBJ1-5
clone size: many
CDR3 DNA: TGTGCCAGCAGCTTGGGTTTTAGGGGCAGTAGTCAGCCCCAGCATTTT
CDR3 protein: CASSLGFRGSSQPQHF

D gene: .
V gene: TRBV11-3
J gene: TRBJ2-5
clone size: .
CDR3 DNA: TGTGCCAGCAGCTTAGAGTTTGGGTACCAAGAGACCCAGTACTTC
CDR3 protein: CASSLEFGYQETQYF

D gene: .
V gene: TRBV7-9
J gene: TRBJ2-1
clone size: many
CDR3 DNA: TGTGCCAGCAGTTCAGCTCAGCCCTACCCGTTCTTC
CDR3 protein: CASSSAQPYPFF